This TCR beta chain was documented in a study of shared clonotypes between healthy human individuals. About the research overall: The study used three CD4 naive, three CD4 memory, two CD8 naive and one CD8 memory plate per donor.

Study-level results: Generally, estimated richness proved larger in naive subsets than it did in memory subsets.

Trimming removed 0 bases from V and 8 bases from J; junction bases left unmatched: 4. CDR1 and CDR2 from the germline V gene are SGHRS and YFSETQ. This CDR3 comprises 14 residues. Healthy and HIV-negative, the adult donors had no recent acute infections or vaccinations. Assay used: immunoSEQ multiplex PCR; TCRdb lists only in-frame clones, some missing. Of 2 million to 2.5 million clones in the sample, around 90% were seen once. Remarks on this clone: Antigen specificity is unknown. Other DNA sequences of this sample code for an identical CDR3.

The chain is built from TRBV5-1 and TRBJ1-4; 7 positions match TRBD1. This receptor was obtained from a man between 18 and 29 years old in good health. Some clones in this sample may be carry-over from other donors' samples. Material for sequencing was naive CD4+ T cells from PBMCs. Noted subset: CD45RA+ positively selected. The CDR3 region is CASSLEGAGEKLFF. In DNA form, the CDR3 reads TGCGCCAGCAGCTTGGAGGGGGCGGGAGAAAAACTGTTTTTT.